This T cell receptor beta chain was documented in a study of blood T cell repertoires in COVID-19. Study summary: PBMCs, B-cell-depleted T cells, or T cells were the source of the cDNA or gDNA that made up the material.

This CDR3 has 13 residues. Trimming took off 0 bases at V and 6 bases at J, with 10 bases between the two ends. CDR1 SGHDT and CDR2 YYEEEE come from the germline V gene. Clones were sequenced by immunoSEQ multiplex PCR, and TCRdb holds only the in-frame ones, with some missing. Here the sample spans tens of thousands of clones, around 81% being singletons. This clonotype was obtained from a man older than 75 with COVID-19, enrolled during active disease. The V call is TRBV5-6, the J call TRBJ2-7; a weak D match, TRBD2 (6 bases). The specimen was peripheral blood. This CDR3 reads CASSLAGGREQYV. CDR3 coding DNA: TGTGCCAGCAGCTTGGCCGGAGGGCGCGAGCAGTACGTC.